This TCR beta chain was sequenced for a study of T-cell memory formation after mild COVID-19. Per germline, CDR1 LNHNV and CDR2 YYDKDF (reference sequence). This CDR3 contains 11 residues. V lost 5 bases and J lost 9, with 8 bases in between. TCRalpha and TCRbeta libraries used 5'RACE with constant-segment primers and UMIs. TCRdb itself ran the 5' RACE reads through MiXCR, one entry per CDR3 protein. Of hundreds of thousands of distinct CDR3 sequences in the sample, around a sixth were seen once. The specimen sequenced was PBMCs or a T cell subset sorted from them (not recorded which). This clonotype was obtained from an adult woman who had mild COVID-19 (a few samples of this study predate the infection). Cell type and time point are not known. J is TRBJ2-1 and V is TRBV15; no clear D. The CDR3 nucleotides read TGTGCCACCAGCTCCCGTAGTGAGCAGTTCTTC. It translates to CATSSRSEQFF.